A single sample gave rise to the 11 T cell receptor beta chains below, sequenced in a study of blood T cell repertoires in COVID-19. Some clones are missing from TCRdb's copy, which holds only in-frame ones; the method was immunoSEQ multiplex PCR. This table has hundreds of thousands of clones, 82% appearing once. What was sequenced was peripheral blood. These receptors all come from a woman aged 70-85 years with acute or convalescent COVID-19.

The J gene is TRBJ1-6, the V gene TRBV2, with D unresolved. Looked up from germline, CDR1 is SNHLY and CDR2 is FYNNEI. The CDR3 is 15 amino acids. The V gene lost 7 bases and the J gene lost 7 bases, with 17 bases spanning the gap. In DNA, the CDR3 is TGTGCCAGCATCGACCAGGCAGGTTTAAATTCACCCCTCCACTTT. Its translation: CASIDQAGLNSPLHF.

This chain uses TRBV25-1 with TRBJ1-1; D possibly corresponds to TRBD1 (6 bases). CDR1 is MGHDK and CDR2 is SYGVNS in the germline V gene. The germline V and J ends were trimmed by 5 bases and 3 bases, with 13 bases remaining between them. This CDR3 has 14 amino acids. DNA for the CDR3: TGTGCCAGCAGTCACCCCAACAGGGACACTGAAGCTTTCTTT. It codes for CASSHPNRDTEAFF.

As for this clone: Other DNA sequences within the sample encode an identical CDR3. The chain uses TRBV18 and TRBJ2-7; 8 positions agree with TRBD1. CDR1 is KGHSH and CDR2 is LQKENI in the germline V gene. The CDR3 extends over 15 amino acids. Trimming cost V 3 bases and J 3 bases; bases outside gene matches: 7. The CDR3 spells CASSPGQGAGYEQYF. As DNA, the CDR3 is TGTGCCAGCTCACCCGGGCAGGGGGCAGGCTACGAGCAGTACTTC.

The V call is TRBV7-9, the J call TRBJ2-2; tentative D call: TRBD1 (6 bases). This CDR3 region has 18 residues. V dropped 0 bases and J dropped 0 bases, with 14 bases sitting between them. Germline loops: CDR1 SEHNR, CDR2 FQNEAQ (reference sequence). The CDR3: CASSLASGVGANTGELFF. CDR3 coding DNA: TGTGCCAGCAGCTTAGCGTCAGGGGTCGGGGCGAACACCGGGGAGCTGTTTTTT.

This clone was seen a single time. The chain couples TRBV3-1 (or the pseudogene TRBV3-2) to TRBJ1-1, with D perhaps matching TRBD1 (6 bases). Looked up from germline, CDR1 is LGHDT and CDR2 is YNNKEL (reference sequence). The CDR3 is 15 amino acids. V lost 4 bases and J 8 bases, leaving 20 bases between the germline ends. This CDR3 is CASSLLRGAGEEAFF. The CDR3 DNA sequence: TGTGCCAGCAGCCTCCTACGGGGGGCAGGGGAGGAAGCTTTCTTT.

The V call is TRBV10-3, the J call TRBJ1-2; the match to TRBD1 covers 8 bases. Germline lookup yields CDR1 ENHRY and CDR2 SYGVKD. With V trimmed by 6 bases and J by 0 bases, 6 bases remained unmatched. This CDR3 has 15 residues. In DNA form, the CDR3 reads TGTGCCATCAGCCCGACAGGGGTTTCTAACTATGGCTACACCTTC. This codes for CAISPTGVSNYGYTF.

In this sample, this clone turned up a few times. This rearrangement joins TRBV9 to TRBJ1-2, with 12 bases lining up with TRBD1. This CDR3 contains 16 residues. V was clipped by 4 bases and J by 5 bases; unmatched bases: 9. CDR1 and CDR2 (germline): SGDLS, YYNGEE. The chain's CDR3 is CASSIAGTGGYYGYTF. The CDR3 DNA reads TGTGCCAGCAGCATTGCCGGGACAGGGGGCTATTATGGCTACACCTTC.

This clone has ten or more counts. This chain connects TRBV3-1 (or the pseudogene TRBV3-2) to TRBJ1-2; the D gene is possibly TRBD1 (5 bases). Germline V lookup: CDR1 LGHDT, CDR2 YNNKEL (reference sequence). V was cut by 1 base and J by 8 bases, with 14 bases left in between. The CDR3 runs to 14 residues. Here the CDR3 DNA reads TGTGCCAGCAGCCAAGGTGTGGGGCGCTTAGGCTACACCTTC. Its translation: CASSQGVGRLGYTF.

Note on this clone: The sample contains more than one DNA sequence encoding this CDR3. The chain has TRBV6-5 and TRBJ1-2; weak D call: TRBD1 (5 bases). Germline V lookup: CDR1 MNHEY, CDR2 SVGAGI. This CDR3 contains 12 residues. The V and J ends lost 2 bases and 5 bases respectively, with 6 bases between them. The CDR3 is CASSYGGYGYTF. CDR3 DNA sequence: TGTGCCAGCAGTTACGGGGGGTATGGCTACACCTTC.

This clone was seen a single time. The chain links TRBV29-1 to TRBJ1-2; D is unclear. Germline V gene lookup returns CDR1 SQVTM and CDR2 ANQGSEA. The CDR3 runs 14 residues. V gave up 0 bases and J gave up 4 bases, with 12 bases separating them. CDR3 DNA sequence: TGCAGCGTTGAAGATCGGGGAACTCCCTATGGCTACACCTTC. This sequence encodes CSVEDRGTPYGYTF. The full variable domain, completed using reference TRBV29-1 and TRBJ1-2, is SAVISQKPSRDICQRGTSLTIQCQVDSQVTMMFWYRQQPGQSLTLIATANQGSEATYESGFVIDKFPISRPNLTFSTLTVSNMSPEDSSIYLCSVEDRGTPYGYTFGSGTRLTVV.

The CDR3 loop is CASRGDRGSSPLHF. The CDR3 DNA is TGTGCCAGCAGAGGGGACAGGGGGTCTTCACCCCTCCACTTT. The J gene is TRBJ1-6, the V gene TRBV7-2, with 11 bases identical to TRBD1. In germline, CDR1 is SGHTA, CDR2 FQGNSA. The J segment lost 9 bases and the V segment lost 6 bases, leaving 4 bases of the junction unmatched. The CDR3 contains 14 residues.